This T cell receptor beta chain was sequenced for a study of cytomegalovirus exposure and HLA in healthy donors. A remark on this clone: Its antigen is not identified.

The PCR employed 60 Vbeta primers together with 13 Jbeta primers. Libraries were prepared by immunoSEQ multiplex PCR; TCRdb keeps only in-frame clonotypes and omits some of them. The repertoire holds about 160,000 clones, 70% to 75% seen once, with under 5.5% in the top ten. The study, taken as a whole, reports: The study designated about 160 TCR beta chains cytomegalovirus-associated.

This TCR was sampled from a man younger than 30 in good health and CMV-seropositive. Sequences were obtained from PBMCs.

In DNA, the CDR3 is TGTGCTAGTGGTTTGGTACTAGGAGGGGCAGTGGGGAACACTGAAGCTTTCTTT. Its translation is CASGLVLGGAVGNTEAFF. The chain carries TRBV12-5 and TRBJ1-1; a possible D gene is TRBD1 (5 bases). The V gene lost 0 bases and the J gene lost 1 base, with 18 bases spanning the gap. The CDR3 has 18 amino acids. CDR1 is LGHNT, CDR2 FRNRAP, per germline.